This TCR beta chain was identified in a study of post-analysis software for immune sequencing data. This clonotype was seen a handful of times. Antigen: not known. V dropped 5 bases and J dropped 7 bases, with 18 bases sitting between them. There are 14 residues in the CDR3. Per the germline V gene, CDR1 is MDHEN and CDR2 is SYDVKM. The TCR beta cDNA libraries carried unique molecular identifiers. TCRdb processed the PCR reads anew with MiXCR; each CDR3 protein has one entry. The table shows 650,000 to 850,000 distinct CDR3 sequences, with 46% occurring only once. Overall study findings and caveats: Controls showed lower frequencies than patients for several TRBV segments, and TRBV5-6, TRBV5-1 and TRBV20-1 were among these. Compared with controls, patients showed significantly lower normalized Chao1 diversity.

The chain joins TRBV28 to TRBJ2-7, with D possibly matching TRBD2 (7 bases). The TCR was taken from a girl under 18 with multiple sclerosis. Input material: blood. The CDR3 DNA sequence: TGTGCCAGCAGTGGGGGGGCCCCCCGGGAAGAGCAGTACTTC. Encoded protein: CASSGGAPREEQYF.